Below, one TCR beta chain is given with its context. The antigen is unknown. TCRdb re-called the reads through MiXCR, storing one row per CDR3 protein. The sample yields about 110,000 distinct CDR3 sequences, 25% to 35% seen once. This sample was included in a study of T cell repertoires in cytomegalovirus infection. The overall study: CMV epitopes, recently identified HLA-C-restricted and well-studied HLA-B-restricted, were used. Public TCR beta signature analysis indicated the presence of both CMV infection and matching HLA type.

The CDR3 runs 14 residues. V dropped 5 bases and J dropped 4; count of bases not matched to a gene: 5. Overall study findings and caveats: Public TCR beta family frequency separated CMV-and-HLA carriers, including in an independent cohort. Dominating the ex vivo response were TCR beta clonotypes that were CMV-specific and HLA-C-restricted.

This sequence originates from a human donor in good health (CMV status not recorded). Some clones in this sample may be carry-over from other donors' samples. This specimen was CD8+ T cells from cultured PBMCs, taken from culture after CMV antigen stimulation. The chain couples TRBV12-3 or TRBV12-4 to TRBJ2-1, with 7 nucleotides matching TRBD1. This chain's CDR3 is CASSPGQRYNEQFF. In nucleotides, the CDR3 is TGTGCCAGCAGTCCGGGACAGAGATACAATGAGCAGTTCTTC.